The sequence of this T cell receptor (beta chain) was determined in a study of lung T cells in sarcoidosis with Löfgren's syndrome. Broader study findings: TRBV2 was the preferred pairing partner of TRAV12-1, with similar CDR3s.

MiXCR, applied by TCRdb to the reads, yields one record per CDR3 protein. The profile shows some 21,000 distinct CDR3 sequences, approximately 22% of them singletons. V lost 3 bases and J 4 bases, leaving 12 bases between the germline ends. CDR1 is LNHNV, CDR2 YYDKDF, per germline (reference sequence). The length of the CDR3 is 15 residues. This clonotype is termed medium-sized. What it binds is not known. The TCR sequence derives from a human donor with sarcoidosis (Löfgren's syndrome or another form), or a control subject (not recorded which). Source material: CD4+ T cells from bronchoalveolar lavage. The chain employs TRBV15 and TRBJ1-4; D gene unclear. Written as DNA, the CDR3 is TGTGCCACCAGCAGCCCGGGAATTGGTAATGAAAAACTGTTTTTT. This encodes CATSSPGIGNEKLFF.